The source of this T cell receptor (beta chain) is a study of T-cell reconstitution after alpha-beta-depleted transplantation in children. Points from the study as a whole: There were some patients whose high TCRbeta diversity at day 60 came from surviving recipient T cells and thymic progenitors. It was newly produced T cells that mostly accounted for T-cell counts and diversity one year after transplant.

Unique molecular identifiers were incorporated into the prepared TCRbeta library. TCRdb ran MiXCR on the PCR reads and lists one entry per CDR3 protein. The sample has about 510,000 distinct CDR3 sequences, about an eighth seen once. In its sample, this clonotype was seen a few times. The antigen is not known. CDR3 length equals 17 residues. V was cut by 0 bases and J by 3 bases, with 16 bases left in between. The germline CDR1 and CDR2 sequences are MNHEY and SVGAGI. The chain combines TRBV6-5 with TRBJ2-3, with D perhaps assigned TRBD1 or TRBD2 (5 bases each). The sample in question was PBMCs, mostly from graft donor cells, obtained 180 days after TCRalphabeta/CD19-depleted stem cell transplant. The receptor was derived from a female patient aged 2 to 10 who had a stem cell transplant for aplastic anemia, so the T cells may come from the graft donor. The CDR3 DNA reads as TGTGCCAGCAGTTACTCCACCAGGGTTCGAGGGACAGATACGCAGTATTTT. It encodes CASSYSTRVRGTDTQYF.